This T cell receptor (beta chain) was sequenced for a study of T-cell reconstitution after alpha-beta-depleted transplantation in children. This clonotype showed up just a few times. Its specificity is unknown. As it was prepared, the TCRbeta library received unique molecular identifiers. TCRdb used MiXCR to reprocess the PCR reads, holding one entry per CDR3 protein. The table has 700,000 to 950,000 distinct CDR3 sequences, around 15% seen once; the top ten hold approximately 5%. Overall study findings and caveats: Newly produced T cells mostly accounted for T-cell counts and diversity one year post-transplant. Reports say that about two months after transplant, the alpha-beta T cells came out of several hundred graft clones that had expanded. Some patients showed high day-60 TCRbeta diversity, which derived from surviving recipient T cells and thymic progenitors.

The CDR3 is 16 residues long. Trimming removed 4 bases from V and 1 base from J, with 14 bases in between. CDR1 is SEHNR, CDR2 FQNEAQ, per germline (reference sequence). The J gene is TRBJ2-1, the V gene TRBV7-9; D is ambiguous. This clonotype was obtained from a male patient younger than 18 who had a stem cell transplant for acute lymphoblastic leukemia, so the T cells may come from the graft donor. The sequences come from PBMCs, mostly from graft donor cells, collected 360 days after TCRalphabeta/CD19-depleted stem cell transplant. DNA for the CDR3: TGTGCCAGCAGCTCAGCCAAGGTGGAGTCCTACAATGAGCAGTTCTTC. Translated, it gives CASSSAKVESYNEQFF.